The TCR beta chain described here comes from a study of cytomegalovirus exposure and HLA in healthy donors. V lost 6 bases to trimming and J lost 3 bases; unmatched junction nucleotides: 8. Germline assignment: CDR1 MNHEY and CDR2 SVGAGI. The CDR3 is made up of 15 amino acids. Generated by immunoSEQ multiplex PCR, the TCRdb table keeps only in-frame clones and is missing some. The sample contains 260,000 or so clones, around 91% of which appear only once. Sequenced input: PBMCs. This clonotype originated in a woman aged 25 to 45 in good health and CMV-seronegative. This rearrangement joins TRBV6-5 to TRBJ2-3; 8 positions agree with TRBD2. CDR3 residues: CASRAGDFLTDTQYF. CDR3 in DNA: TGTGCCAGCAGAGCGGGAGACTTCCTAACAGATACGCAGTATTTT.